Listed here is a single T cell receptor beta chain. What it binds is unknown. The data were taken from a study of cytomegalovirus exposure and HLA in healthy donors. 13 Jbeta primers and 60 Vbeta primers were used for the PCR. TCRdb's copy holds only in-frame clones and misses some; the assay was immunoSEQ multiplex PCR. Its table lists tens of thousands of clones. This CDR3 comprises 16 residues. V lost 5 bases, J lost 4 bases, and 12 bases stayed unmatched. Germline V CDR1 and CDR2: SGHVS, FNYEAQ. Study-wide points: A later look showed TCR association rates differing by HLA locus, highest for DRB1 and lowest for HLA-C.

Sequencing was carried out using PBMCs. The chain combines TRBV7-6 with TRBJ2-5; 8 positions match TRBD1. This clonotype originated in a man under 40 in good health and CMV-seropositive. DNA for the CDR3: TGTGCCAGCAGCCCCGGGACAGGAGGTTGGGTAGAGACCCAGTACTTC. This sequence encodes CASSPGTGGWVETQYF.